The 5 T cell receptor beta chains given below trace back to one sample, sequenced in a study of T cell responses to AZD1222 COVID-19 vaccine. TCRdb's table, derived via immunoSEQ multiplex PCR, lists solely in-frame clones and lacks some. The sample contains about 130,000 clones, under 95% of which appear only once. Sequenced material: peripheral blood, taken on day 0 of AZD1222 vaccination. These receptors originate from an adult in good health.

This chain uses TRBV27 with TRBJ2-7; TRBD1 matches at 8 bases. The CDR3 contains 15 residues. CDR1 and CDR2 (germline): MNHEY, SMNVEV (reference sequence). The J segment lost 2 bases and the V segment lost 4 bases, leaving 7 bases of the junction unmatched. CDR3 sequence (DNA): TGTGCCAGCAGTTCGAACAGGGGGTTGACCTACGAGCAGTACTTC. This codes for CASSSNRGLTYEQYF.

This sequence joins TRBV5-4 and TRBJ1-5, with TRBD1 identical over 7 bases. V was clipped by 9 bases and J by 9 bases; unmatched bases: 12. The CDR3 sequence is 13 residues long. In germline, CDR1 is SGHNT, CDR2 YYREEE (reference sequence). CDR3 sequence reads: CATRTGLEGPQHF. CDR3 sequence (DNA): TGTGCCACCCGGACAGGCCTAGAGGGGCCCCAGCATTTT.

This chain uses TRBV9 with TRBJ1-6; 10 bases map to TRBD1. The trim removed 4 bases at V and 5 bases at J, leaving 9 bases unmatched. There are 17 residues in the CDR3. CDR1 and CDR2 from the germline V gene are SGDLS and YYNGEE. The CDR3 reads CASSPTGQGNNNSPLHF. The CDR3 DNA reads TGTGCCAGCAGCCCAACGGGACAGGGGAATAATAATTCACCCCTCCACTTT. The full variable domain, in which reference TRBV9 and TRBJ1-6 provide the parts outside the CDR3, is DSGVTQTPKHLITATGQRVTLRCSPRSGDLSVYWYQQSLDQGLQFLIQYYNGEERAKGNILERFSAQQFPDLHSELNLSSLELGDSALYFCASSPTGQGNNNSPLHFGNGTRLTVT.

The chain is built from TRBV29-1 and TRBJ2-1, with unresolved D. The CDR3 spans 13 residues. CDR1 and CDR2 from the germline V gene are SQVTM and ANQGSEA. V was trimmed by 4 bases and J by 7 bases, leaving 14 bases between them. The DNA of the CDR3 is TGCAGCGTTGCCTGGGTTACCAGTAATGAGCAGTTCTTC. This translates into CSVAWVTSNEQFF.

This chain joins TRBV9 and TRBJ1-4; 9 bases line up with TRBD1. This CDR3 contains 15 residues. Germline V gene sequence: CDR1 SGDLS, CDR2 YYNGEE. The V gene end was trimmed by 4 bases and the J gene end by 8 bases; junction bases not matched to a gene: 9. CDR3 sequence reads: CASSLPGQGNEKLFF. The CDR3 coding sequence is TGTGCCAGCAGCCTCCCGGGACAGGGAAACGAAAAACTGTTTTTT.